Each of the 16 T cell receptor beta chains below was sequenced from the same sample in a study of T cells after somatic rescue of genetic block. The data were produced by immunoSEQ multiplex PCR, yet TCRdb's version contains in-frame clones alone and is incomplete. Found here are about 63,000 clones, 92% of them singletons; the top ten hold approximately 3%. The sequenced material came from peripheral blood mononuclear cells (PBMCs). Source of these receptors: a man aged 35 to 55.

V and J are TRBV28 and TRBJ1-5; 11 bases align to TRBD1. J gave up 11 bases and V 6 bases, and 9 bases lay outside the gene matches. The CDR3 contains 14 residues. Germline loops: CDR1 MDHEN, CDR2 SYDVKM. The CDR3 coding sequence is TGTGCCAGCAGCCGCCGGGACAGGGGGGTGGCCCAGCATTTT. Translating it yields CASSRRDRGVAQHF.

The chain employs TRBV5-1 and TRBJ2-3, with TRBD2 identical over 10 bases. The germline V gene encodes CDR1 SGHRS and CDR2 YFSETQ. This CDR3 region has 17 residues. J was trimmed by 6 bases and V by 2 bases; bases with no gene match: 12. CDR3 protein: CASSFHPLAGGGDTQYF. The CDR3 bases are TGCGCCAGCAGCTTCCACCCTTTAGCGGGGGGCGGGGATACGCAGTATTTT.

The rearrangement uses TRBV6-5 and TRBJ2-3, with 8 bases that match TRBD2. Unmatched junction bases numbered 7, after V lost 6 bases and J lost 2 bases. The CDR3 is 15 amino acids. Germline V gene data show CDR1 as MNHEY and CDR2 as SVGAGI. In nucleotides, the CDR3 is TGTGCCAGCAGGGGAGCGGGGGCCCTCACAGATACGCAGTATTTT. It specifies CASRGAGALTDTQYF.

This chain joins TRBV7-2 and TRBJ2-1, with 10 bases lining up with TRBD2. This CDR3 is built from 16 residues. CDR1 is SGHTA and CDR2 is FQGNSA in the germline V gene. V lost 0 bases and J lost 6; bases outside the gene matches: 5. As DNA, the CDR3 is TGTGCCAGCAGCTTAGCGTCTAGCGGGAGATCCAATGAGCAGTTCTTC. It encodes CASSLASSGRSNEQFF.

This sequence joins TRBV11-2 and TRBJ1-1; no firm D call. The V end lost 2 bases, the J end lost 1 base, and 14 bases lay between the germline ends. Germline V gives CDR1 SGHAT, CDR2 FQNNGV. There are 16 residues in the CDR3. The CDR3 DNA is TGTGCCAGCAGCTTACGAACCGTGCCGGGGAACACTGAAGCTTTCTTT. Encoded protein: CASSLRTVPGNTEAFF.

V is TRBV27 and J is TRBJ2-7; 7 nucleotides line up with TRBD1. The CDR3 is 14 amino acids. The germline V gene has CDR1 MNHEY and CDR2 SMNVEV (reference sequence). V shed 5 bases and J 5 bases; nucleotides not matched to a gene: 9. The CDR3 spells CASSPGTALDEQYF. CDR3 coding DNA: TGTGCCAGCAGTCCCGGGACAGCCCTAGACGAGCAGTACTTC.

In nucleotides, the CDR3 is TGTGCCAGCAGTGAAGGGCGGGCATGGGACAGGGAAGAGACCCAGTACTTC. It specifies CASSEGRAWDREETQYF. V is TRBV6-1 and J is TRBJ2-5, with 9 bases matching TRBD1. The CDR3 is 17 residues long. Unmatched junction bases numbered 9, after V lost 1 base and J lost 3 bases. The germline V gene has CDR1 MNHNS and CDR2 SASEGT.

CDR3 DNA: TGTGCCAGCTCACCCGGAGCGGGCCTTAACTATGGCTACACCTTC. It specifies CASSPGAGLNYGYTF. The chain joins TRBV18 to TRBJ1-2; D is unclear. V lost 3 bases and J 1 base, leaving 12 bases between the germline ends. Germline CDR1 and CDR2: KGHSH and LQKENI. The CDR3 totals 15 residues. Full variable domain (remainder filled in from reference TRBV18 and TRBJ1-2): NAGVMQNPRHLVRRRGQEARLRCSPMKGHSHVYWYRQLPEEGLKFMVYLQKENIIDESGMPKERFSAEFPKEGPSILRIQQVVRGDSAAYFCASSPGAGLNYGYTFGSGTRLTVV.

The V gene is TRBV12-2, the J gene TRBJ1-1. TRBV12-2 is flagged as a pseudogene. CDR3 size: 15 residues. The CDR3 loop is CASRPPRVGYTEAFF. The CDR3 bases are TGTGCAAGTCGCCCGCCAAGGGTAGGGTACACTGAAGCTTTCTTT.

The chain couples TRBV7-9 to TRBJ2-3, with 7 positions matching TRBD1. V lost 5 bases and J lost 0; bases outside the gene matches: 14. CDR1 and CDR2 from the germline V gene are SEHNR and FQNEAQ (reference sequence). The CDR3 is made up of 18 amino acids. The CDR3 region is CASSPTPTRDRSTDTQYF. CDR3 in DNA: TGTGCCAGCAGCCCCACCCCGACCCGGGACAGAAGCACAGATACGCAGTATTTT.

In its sample, this clone was seen once. This chain's CDR3 is CASTLGLAGRSTDTQYF. The CDR3 nucleotides are TGTGCCAGCACCCTGGGACTAGCGGGAAGAAGCACAGATACGCAGTATTTT. The chain couples TRBV28 to TRBJ2-3; TRBD2 agrees at 13 bases. CDR3 length: 17 residues. Losses at the gene ends were 7 bases for V and 0 bases for J; bases not matched to a gene: 7. Per germline, CDR1 MDHEN and CDR2 SYDVKM.

CDR3 sequence reads: CASSSAQVNHSPLHF. In nucleotides, the CDR3 is TGCGCCAGCAGCTCCGCCCAAGTCAATCATTCACCCCTCCACTTT. The chain recombines TRBV5-1 with TRBJ1-6; no clear D gene. V was cut by 3 bases and J by 8 bases, with 15 bases left in between. This CDR3 has 15 amino acids. Germline CDR1 and CDR2: SGHRS and YFSETQ.

This chain's CDR3 is CASSPQGAGTGELFF. CDR3 coding DNA: TGTGCCAGCAGCCCACAGGGGGCGGGCACCGGGGAGCTGTTTTTT. The chain joins TRBV7-9 to TRBJ2-2, with TRBD1 matching over 9 bases. Germline V CDR1 and CDR2: SEHNR, FQNEAQ (reference sequence). This CDR3 has 15 amino acids. Trimming removed 5 bases from V and 4 bases from J; junction bases left unmatched: 5.

This chain links TRBV30 with TRBJ2-6, with 7 bases identical to TRBD1. This CDR3 spans 17 amino acids. V gave up 0 bases and J gave up 0 bases; unmatched junction bases: 5. CDR1 and CDR2 from the germline V gene are GTSNPN and SVGIG (reference sequence). CDR3 amino acids: CAWSVGGAFSGANVLTF. For the CDR3, the DNA is TGTGCCTGGAGTGTAGGGGGCGCATTCTCTGGGGCCAACGTCCTGACTTTC.

V usage is TRBV25-1 and J usage is TRBJ1-6, with D perhaps matching TRBD1 (5 bases). The CDR3 covers 14 residues. Germline V gene data show CDR1 as MGHDK and CDR2 as SYGVNS. V was pared by 4 bases and J by 9 bases, with 13 bases between. The CDR3 nucleotides read TGTGCCAGCAGTGCGCGAGGGGTATCTTCACCCCTCCACTTT. Translating gives CASSARGVSSPLHF.

The chain has TRBV6-1 and TRBJ2-7, with TRBD1 identical over 8 bases. J was trimmed by 3 bases and V by 7 bases; bases with no gene match: 11. Germline V gives CDR1 MNHNS, CDR2 SASEGT. There are 15 residues in the CDR3. The DNA of the CDR3 is TGTGCCAGCATTACGGCAGGGGGCGTGGGCTACGAGCAGTACTTC. Amino acids: CASITAGGVGYEQYF.